This T cell receptor beta chain was obtained from a study of CD8+ T cells in alopecia areata (dated by TCRdb to between 2017 and 2018). Study-level background: Treated patients were enrolled in an open-label pilot trial of oral tofacitinib, 5 to 10 mg twice daily, for moderate-to-severe alopecia areata. Scalp clonality was compared among normal scalp (n=4), patchy alopecia areata scalp (n=8), and alopecia totalis/universalis scalp (n=8). For the treated patients, the SALT score, which quantifies what percentage of scalp surface area is affected, served as the measure of disease severity. On the human side, TCRbeta sequencing was run on scalp tissue and on sorted CD4+ and CD8+ peripheral blood T cells from healthy controls and from alopecia areata patients with either patchy or totalis/universalis disease. Patients received tofacitinib for 6 to 18 months and were then followed off drug for 6 months to check for delayed response and recurrence. immunoSEQ multiplex PCR using 35 Vbeta forward primers and 13 Jbeta reverse primers was used to amplify TCRbeta CDR3 regions. RNA was extracted with the PAXgene miRNA kit for fixed scalp, the miRNeasy kit for PBMCs, and the RNeasy kit for mouse skin. High-throughput TCRbeta sequencing was used to examine T cell clonal expansion in alopecia areata in both the C3H/HeJ mouse model and human patients. Patients on tofacitinib were biopsied at baseline and after 4 and 24 weeks of treatment, and several of the patients also had a later scalp biopsy. The paper's findings and limits, for the study overall: Because the treated cohort was small and had just a single nonresponder, larger studies are needed to establish links between baseline CD8+ expansion and response. TCR sequences shared between patients were less clear than in mice, possibly partly because of HLA diversity in the patient population. Many expanded lesional clones persisted in scalp and blood during tofacitinib treatment, which may partly explain relapse after stopping treatment. With tofacitinib, both scalp clonality and the number of expanded CD8+ clones among the top 100 scalp clones went down significantly. Resident alphabeta T cells in normal human skin are also sequenced, complicating scalp TCR repertoire analysis, unlike mouse skin dominated by gammadelta T cells. Higher clonality and more expanded CD8+ clones were observed in lesional scalp than in normal scalp, particularly in alopecia totalis/universalis, a finding suggestive of antigenic drive.

This sample's time point label indicates: around 22 weeks on oral tofacitinib. The sample's treatment or condition label, in plain terms: oral pan-JAK inhibitor, 5-10 mg twice daily. Lesional scalp punch biopsies and peripheral blood were obtained from alopecia areata patients. Scalp biopsies from humans were placed right away in PAXgene tissue containers for fixation. This clone was found once. The antigen it recognizes is unknown. No per-base quality is available; no much larger clone lies one base away. Library creation used the immunoSEQ multiplex PCR assay. To provide template for TCR sequencing, every sample had RNA extracted and reverse transcribed into cDNA. First-strand cDNA was synthesized using SuperScript III with a 2:1 mix of oligo-dT and random hexamers. Amplification bias was assessed with a synthetic immune receptor repertoire, and residual bias was removed computationally. The study's processing was this. Raw reads were preprocessed to remove errors, and CDR3 was defined by IMGT conventions from the conserved cysteine to phenylalanine. Clonality was calculated as 1 minus Shannon entropy normalized by log2 of the number of productive unique TCRs. Whether scalp clones were CD4 or CD8 was inferred by matching scalp TCRbeta sequences against CD4 and CD8 repertoires sorted from blood. TCRdb stores this immuneACCESS table with in-frame sequences only. Part of the clones is absent; in the studies checked, under half of the shortfall reflects unresolved V genes, and no reason is known for the rest. The DNA was the basis for D and trimming; V, J and clone size are from that table. The sample table holds 4,000 to 5,500 clones, of which 69% were seen once. The leading ten clones occupy around 8.3% of the sample.

The CDR3 goes from the cysteine to the phenylalanine over 10 residues. Of all the DNA, just the CDR3 is kept, 30 bases in frame from base 1. The sample consisted of skin, taken at week 24, from a patient treated with tofacitinib. This receptor chain uses TRBV21-1 and TRBJ1-4. TRBV21-1 is termed a pseudogene. The sequence was collected from a human donor with alopecia areata. The CDR3 reads as follows: CASSKADLFF. The DNA sequence is given as TGTGCCAGCAGCAAAGCGGACCTGTTTTTT.